This record looks at one TCR beta chain sequence and its context. V lost 3 bases and J 6 bases, leaving 18 bases between the germline ends. This CDR3 region has 16 residues. From germline, CDR1 is KGHDR and CDR2 SFDVKD. This specimen comes from a study of blood T cells in healthy people across ages. The use of a sample-barcoded 5' primer and a J-beta primer mix characterized a second PCR of 7 to 11 cycles. MiXCR, run by TCRdb on the 5' RACE reads, gives a single entry per CDR3 protein. The table has hundreds of thousands of distinct CDR3 sequences, approximately 50% seen once. The receptor comes from a woman in her fifties or sixties in good health. The chain uses TRBV24-1 and TRBJ2-3; maybe TRBD1 (5 bases). The sequenced sample was blood. The CDR3 DNA sequence: TGTGCCACCAGTGATCCCACAGGTCGCGATCTCGATACGCAGTATTTT. It translates to CATSDPTGRDLDTQYF.